This T cell receptor beta chain is drawn from a study of cytomegalovirus exposure and HLA in healthy donors. V lost 6 bases to trimming and J lost 8 bases, with 17 bases between them. This CDR3 region has 13 residues. The germline V gene encodes CDR1 SGDLS and CDR2 YYNGEE. This PCR relied on a set of 60 Vbeta primers and 13 Jbeta primers. Sequencing was performed with immunoSEQ multiplex PCR; in TCRdb, only in-frame clones are kept and a portion is missing. The sample holds 45,000 or so clones. The sample was PBMCs. The receptor comes from a male donor in good health and CMV-seronegative. The chain couples TRBV9 to TRBJ1-2, with D perhaps matching TRBD1 (6 bases). In nucleotides, the CDR3 is TGTGCCAGCAAGGGCAGGGAACAGGGCGGCTACACCTTC. Protein sequence: CASKGREQGGYTF.